Below are 3 T cell receptor beta chains sequenced from a single sample in a study of identical twins listed by TCRdb under 2016. The method was 5' RACE. TCRdb records Illumina HiSeq 2000 as the sequencer. TCRdb reanalyzed the raw reads on its own, using fastp at Q25 for trimming and MiXCR for clone calling, and kept in-frame beta chains. Entries are consolidated by CDR3 protein sequence, retaining the most common genes and DNA. Across this sample there are approximately 500,000 distinct CDR3 sequences, with about 15% seen only once. Jointly, the top ten make up around 0.48% of the sample. This sample also belongs to another study, concerning yellow fever vaccine responses in identical twins.

The sequenced sample was CD4+ T cells sorted from blood. Source of these receptors: a woman aged 18-29 years in good health.

In regard to this clonotype: Compared with germline, one end of the junction differs, possibly owing to a read error. The chain has TRBV12-3 or TRBV12-4 and TRBJ2-7, with 8 bases lining up with TRBD1. This CDR3 is 13 amino acids long. The CDR3, as DNA: TGTGCCAGCAGGCGGACAGGGCGGTACGAGCAGCACTTC. Protein: CASRRTGRYEQHF.

This chain connects TRBV2 to TRBJ2-5; D is perhaps TRBD2 (6 bases). There are 15 residues in the CDR3. With 5 bases removed from V and 1 base from J, the gap between germline ends came to 14 bases. The germline gives CDR1 SNHLY, CDR2 FYNNEI. The CDR3, as DNA: TGTGCCAGCAGTCGATTTCGGGGGACCCAAGAGACCCAGTACTTC. Translated, it gives CASSRFRGTQETQYF.

This rearrangement joins TRBV7-2 to TRBJ2-1, with D possibly being TRBD1 (6 bases). Germline V gene sequence: CDR1 SGHTA, CDR2 FQGNSA. V was cut by 3 bases and J by 10 bases, with 10 bases left in between. The CDR3 runs 12 residues. The CDR3 DNA sequence: TGTGCCAGCAGCTTGGTTACAGGGGAGCAGTTCTTC. It yields the protein CASSLVTGEQFF.